What follows describes a single T cell receptor beta chain. Its antigen is not identified. PCR primers comprised 60 Vbeta and 13 Jbeta primers. Sequencing used immunoSEQ multiplex PCR; TCRdb keeps in-frame clones, though not all of them. The sample yields approximately 100,000 clones, 50% to 75% seen once. This record belongs to a study of cytomegalovirus exposure and HLA in healthy donors. As for the study in general: About 85 million unique TCR sequences came from HLA-typed donors in an early release. Most donors, roughly 82% of several hundred genotyped, fell in the Caucasian-associated ancestry cluster. Study-wide findings and caveats: Associated with HLA alleles at 0.05 false discovery rate in a later analysis were 15,000 to 20,000 TCR beta sequences.

Sequenced input: PBMCs. The clonotype comes from a man aged 30 to 45 in good health and CMV-seronegative.

The CDR3 sequence: CASSLGSYGYTF. The CDR3 DNA reads TGTGCCAGCAGCTTAGGCAGCTATGGCTACACCTTC. The chain employs TRBV11-2 and TRBJ1-2; D is unclear. CDR3 length equals 12 residues. The germline gives CDR1 SGHAT, CDR2 FQNNGV. The V and J ends lost 1 base and 4 bases respectively, with 4 bases between them.